This T cell receptor beta chain was profiled in a study of T cell repertoires in cytomegalovirus infection. About the research overall: CMV epitopes used comprised recently identified HLA-C-restricted ones and well-studied HLA-B-restricted ones. CMV infection together with matching HLA type was indicated by public TCR beta signatures. Regarding the study as a whole: There were HLA-C-restricted CMV-specific TCR beta clonotypes dominating the ex vivo response. Identification of carriers of CMV plus the relevant HLA was achieved through cumulative public TCR beta family frequency.

TCRdb ran MiXCR on the reads and lists one entry per CDR3 protein. In the table there are under 300,000 distinct CDR3 sequences, roughly a fifth of which are singletons. This clonotype was counted at least ten times. What it binds is unknown. The CDR3 has 16 amino acids. V lost 6 bases to trimming and J lost 4 bases; unmatched junction nucleotides: 12. The receptor's source is a human donor in good health (CMV status not recorded). Some clones in this sample may be carry-over from other donors' samples. Specimen: cultured PBMCs, collected from culture after CMV antigen stimulation. The genes are TRBV12-3 or TRBV12-4 and TRBJ1-5, with TRBD1 matching 7 bases. The CDR3 sequence is CASSTSVGRGNQPQHF. The DNA of the CDR3 is TGTGCCAGCAGCACCTCCGTTGGCAGGGGGAATCAGCCCCAGCATTTT.